This record concerns one T cell receptor (beta chain) sequence. There is no known antigen for this receptor. No base quality information exists; no much larger clone differs at one position. CD8 naive samples were CD45RO-negative cells positively selected for CCR7, giving a CD45RA+CCR7+ population that excluded TemRA cells. Donors were healthy HIV-negative adults with no recently reported acute infections or vaccinations. Only Caucasian adults living in Nashville, Tennessee, USA were represented among the donors. After blood collection by leukapheresis, PBMCs were isolated using Ficoll-Histopaque density gradient centrifugation and then cryopreserved in the vapor phase of liquid nitrogen. Analytical flow cytometry was used to check the purity and quantity of every magnetically sorted T cell population. Genomic DNA was isolated from each sorted fraction and quantified by UV absorbance on a Nanodrop 2000c.

The entry originates in a study of shared clonotypes between healthy human individuals (dated by TCRdb to 2020 to 2021). With regard to the full study: A couple of women and three men aged 18 to 49 years were included in the cohort. To estimate repertoire size and how much clonotype sharing occurs between individuals, the study deeply sequenced the blood TCR repertoires of several healthy adults. For each donor, CD4 naive and CD4 memory were each run on three plates, CD8 naive on two plates, and CD8 memory on one plate. To increase sequencing depth and limit assay-specific biases, different laboratories used diverse techniques to prepare libraries and sequence TCR repertoires. Between about 0.85 and 10 billion PBMCs per donor were obtained by leukapheresis.

The research as a whole found: Larger estimated clonotype richness was generally found for naive subsets than for memory subsets. Compared with non-shared clonotypes, clonotypes shared by all four sorted-subset donors had higher generation probabilities. Sampling was limited to blood, and TCR repertoires in tissue likely differ from TCR repertoires in blood. Even with the large sequencing depth, rarefaction of the sorted-subset datasets indicated that sequencing was incomplete. When a handful of donors were compared, the shared fraction of clonotypes was roughly 5% for naive CD4, less than 4% for naive CD8, roughly 2.3% for memory CD4, and 0.4% for memory CD8. Pairwise subsampling indicated that sequencing depth was expected to affect the degree of clonotype sharing among donors. The genetic and exposure-history diversity represented was limited by the small number of donors.

TCR CDR3 regions were amplified from genomic DNA by multiplex PCR using the deep immunoSEQ assay. Extracted genomic DNA from each cell subset was distributed evenly across all wells of several immunoSEQ 96-well plates, and each plate was treated as a replicate. For sorted subsets, each replicate PCR was loaded with around 220 ng genomic DNA, equivalent to about 30,000 T cell genomes. The purified libraries were quantified using a Qubit 3.0 fluorometer, sized with a Bioanalyzer 2100, and then quantified again using the KAPA Library Quantification kit. Every immunoSEQ 96-well plate was sequenced on a dedicated single-read 150-cycle Illumina NextSeq 550 flow cell. Under the source paper's analysis protocol: The immunoSEQ output contained only junctional sequences without quality scores, so filtering could not match that applied to full-length reads. To assign V/J genes and CDR3, sequences were annotated using PyIR, a Python wrapper for IgBLAST v1.9, with IMGT germline references. Reads were filtered out if the reads had weak V/J assignments (E-value above 1e-6), no CDR3, stop codons, out-of-frame junctions, or ambiguous translated residues. V3J clonotypes were defined as sequences sharing an identical inferred V gene, J gene, and CDR3 amino acid sequence. Percentage overlap between repertoires was computed as shared unique clonotypes divided by the size of the smaller repertoire. Repertoire richness was assessed with RTK rarefaction, the Chao1 estimator, and Recon v2.1 estimates of unobserved clonotypes. Generation probabilities for all TCRbeta clonotypes obtained by the gDNA method from several donors were computed using OLGA. Drawn from immuneACCESS, this table holds only the in-frame rearrangements with V and J called that TCRdb kept. Clones are partly lost; checked studies trace under half to an unresolved V gene and leave the rest unexplained. D and trimming were read from the DNA, whereas the V and J calls and clone size are those reported in that table. The sample table contains about 2.2 million clones; only one count was recorded for about 93% of them. The ten largest make up about 1.6% of the sample.

This sequence originates from a man aged 18 to 35 in good health. Some clones in this sample may be carry-over from other donors' samples. The sequencing sample was made of naive CD8+ T cells from PBMCs. In the paper's terms, the cell subset or site label means: CD45RA+CCR7+.

CDR3 sequence: CAWSVAPPHFRTSDPYEQYF. Read as DNA, the sequence is TGTGCCTGGAGTGTAGCCCCACCACACTTTCGGACTAGCGATCCCTACGAGCAGTACTTC. The chain is made from TRBV30 and TRBJ2-7; 9 of the junction bases match TRBD2. Including the terminal cysteine and phenylalanine, the CDR3 comprises 20 residues. CDR3 DNA only is kept here, 60 bases in frame from base 1. The germline V end is reduced by 0 bases and the J end by 2 bases; junction bases left unmatched: 20. Via the germline V gene (reference sequence), CDR1 is GTSNPN and CDR2 SVGIG.